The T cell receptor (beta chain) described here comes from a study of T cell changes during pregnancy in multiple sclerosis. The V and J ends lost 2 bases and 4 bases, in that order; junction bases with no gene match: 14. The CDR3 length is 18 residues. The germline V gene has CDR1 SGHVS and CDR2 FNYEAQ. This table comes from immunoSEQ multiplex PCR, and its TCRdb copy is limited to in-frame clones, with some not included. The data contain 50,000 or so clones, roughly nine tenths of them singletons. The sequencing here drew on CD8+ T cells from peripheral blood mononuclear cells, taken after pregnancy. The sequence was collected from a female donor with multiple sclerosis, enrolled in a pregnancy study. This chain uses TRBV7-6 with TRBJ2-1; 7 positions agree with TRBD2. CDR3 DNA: TGTGCCAGCAGCTTAATTTCAATTGCGGGGGTGATGTACAATGAGCAGTTCTTC. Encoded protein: CASSLISIAGVMYNEQFF.